The 13 T cell receptor beta chains reported below all come from one sample, sequenced in a study of cytomegalovirus exposure and HLA in healthy donors. Primers: 60 Vbeta forward and 13 Jbeta reverse. Here immunoSEQ multiplex PCR was the method, and the copy in TCRdb shows in-frame clones only, minus some. The repertoire has more than 95,000 clones, around 62% of them found once; the top ten carry roughly 10%. The sample comprised PBMCs. These receptors originate from a woman in her forties in good health and CMV-seropositive.

V gene TRBV7-3 combines with J gene TRBJ2-5; 11 nucleotides line up with TRBD2. With 5 bases clipped from V and 4 bases from J, the junction kept 15 bases outside the gene matches. The CDR3 contains 18 residues. CDR1 and CDR2 from the germline V gene are SGHTA and FQGTGA. The DNA for the CDR3 is TGTGCCAGCAGCCCAGGCGGACTAGCGGGCACTAAAGGAGAGACCCAGTACTTC. Amino acids: CASSPGGLAGTKGETQYF. Full variable domain (missing parts from reference TRBV7-3 and TRBJ2-5): GAGVSQTPSNKVTEKGKYVELRCDPISGHTALYWYRQSLGQGPEFLIYFQGTGAADDSGLPNDRFFAVRPEGSVSTLKIQRTERGDSAVYLCASSPGGLAGTKGETQYFGPGTRLLVL.

This chain links TRBV7-6 with TRBJ2-5; TRBD1 matches 8 bases. The end of the DNA aligns better with TRBJ2-7, so the J call may be wrong. From germline, CDR1 is SGHVS and CDR2 FNYEAQ. This CDR3 spans 14 amino acids. The CDR3 loop is CASSRTTGVYEQYF. CDR3 in DNA: TGTGCCAGCAGCCGAACGACAGGGGTCTACGAGCAGTACTTC.

J is TRBJ1-2 and V is TRBV30; D is unresolved. The CDR3 totals 14 residues. CDR1 is GTSNPN, CDR2 SVGIG, per germline (reference sequence). V lost 0 bases and J lost 8, with 16 bases in between. Written as DNA, the CDR3 is TGTGCCTGGAGTGTACGGGGAAGTGTTTCGGGCTACACCTTC. Residues: CAWSVRGSVSGYTF.

The chain employs TRBV4-1 and TRBJ2-5, with D perhaps being TRBD1 or TRBD2 (5 bases each). The DNA end favors TRBJ2-7, so the J call may be wrong. CDR3 length: 17 amino acids. Germline values: CDR1 MGHRA, CDR2 YSYEKL. In DNA, the CDR3 is TGCGCCAGCAGCCAAGATAGCCTACTAAGAGGGGACTACGAGCAGTACTTC. The encoded protein is CASSQDSLLRGDYEQYF.

This clone has more than one count but fewer than ten. This chain joins TRBV30 and TRBJ2-7; the match to TRBD1 covers 9 bases. The CDR3 sequence is 14 residues long. Germline values: CDR1 GTSNPN, CDR2 SVGIG (reference sequence). V was pared by 3 bases and J by 3 bases, with 6 bases of the junction left unmatched. The CDR3 is CAWSYRDRDYEQYF. In DNA form, the CDR3 reads TGTGCCTGGAGCTACCGGGACAGGGACTACGAGCAGTACTTC.

The V call is TRBV9, the J call TRBJ1-2; D uncertain. Germline V gives CDR1 SGDLS, CDR2 YYNGEE. V lost 0 bases and J 6 bases, leaving 15 bases between the germline ends. This CDR3 region has 15 residues. The CDR3 DNA sequence: TGTGCCAGCAGCGTAGCTGGTGGCAGGTTGGATGGCTACACCTTC. Translating gives CASSVAGGRLDGYTF.

The chain couples TRBV13 to TRBJ1-1, with 10 bases fitting TRBD1. CDR1 and CDR2 from the germline V gene are PRHDT and FYEKMQ (reference sequence). This CDR3 has 18 amino acids. V shed 5 bases and J 1 base; nucleotides not matched to a gene: 13. The CDR3, as DNA: TGTGCCAGCAGCGGACCGCCGGGACAGGGGCTATGGAACACTGAAGCTTTCTTT. This codes for CASSGPPGQGLWNTEAFF.

DNA for the CDR3: TGTGCCAGCAGGGTTACAGGGGGAGGAACCGGGGAGCTGTTTTTT. Its protein is CASRVTGGGTGELFF. The J gene is TRBJ2-2, the V gene TRBV5-4, with 8 positions matching TRBD1. J lost 5 bases, V lost 5 bases, and 8 bases had no gene match. CDR1 is SGHNT and CDR2 is YYREEE in the germline V gene (reference sequence). CDR3 length: 15 amino acids.

In this sample, this clone turned up many times. The V call is TRBV19, the J call TRBJ1-1, with unresolved D. The CDR3 runs 13 residues. CDR1 and CDR2 (germline): LNHDA, SQIVND (reference sequence). Trimming left V 7 bases short and J 4 bases short, with 13 bases between. CDR3 DNA: TGTGCCAGTACGGCAGGCATGGGCACTGAAGCTTTCTTT. Encoded protein: CASTAGMGTEAFF.

Only a few counts were recorded for this clone. J is TRBJ1-5 and V is TRBV6-5; 7 bases are a match to TRBD1. Germline V gives CDR1 MNHEY, CDR2 SVGAGI. CDR3 size: 13 residues. The ends lost 7 bases at V and 9 bases at J; junction bases unmatched: 9. The DNA of the CDR3 is TGTGCCAGCACCGGGACAGATTCCCGGCCCCAGCATTTT. Its translation is CASTGTDSRPQHF.

This clone appeared a single time. V usage is TRBV28 and J usage is TRBJ2-3; D not certain. CDR1 MDHEN and CDR2 SYDVKM come from the germline V gene. The CDR3 is made up of 14 amino acids. V was shortened by 5 bases and J by 6 bases, with 15 bases between the two germline ends. The CDR3 loop reads CASSRPRARDTQYF. Written as DNA, the CDR3 is TGTGCCAGCAGTCGCCCCCGTGCGCGGGATACGCAGTATTTT.

The chain carries TRBV4-3 and TRBJ2-3; D may be TRBD2 (6 bases). The V gene's germline CDR1 is LGHNA and CDR2 YSLEER. With 0 bases removed from V and 11 bases from J, the gap between germline ends came to 21 bases. The CDR3 has 16 residues. In DNA, the CDR3 is TGCGCCAGCAGCCAAGATTGGACTATTGGGGAGCGGGTGCAGTATTTT. Encoded protein: CASSQDWTIGERVQYF.

The chain uses TRBV7-9 and TRBJ1-2; D gene unclear. Germline lookup yields CDR1 SEHNR and CDR2 FQNEAQ (reference sequence). The ends were cut back, 3 bases at V and 0 bases at J, with 5 bases in the middle. The CDR3 is 13 amino acids. The CDR3 region is CASSFASNYGYTF. The CDR3 DNA is TGTGCCAGCAGCTTTGCGTCTAACTATGGCTACACCTTC.